This T cell receptor (beta chain) was found in a study of cytomegalovirus exposure and HLA in healthy donors. Whole-study context: Early release data held some 79 million unique TCRs from HLA-typed donors.

In the case of this clone: Its antigen remains unidentified.

Primers included in the PCR were 60 Vbeta and 13 Jbeta primers. Assay: immunoSEQ multiplex PCR; the TCRdb copy retains only in-frame clones and omits some. The sample includes more than 85,000 clones, 10% to 15% of them seen just once. Study-wide results and limits: Cytomegalovirus status was reportedly diagnosed by the classifier with high sensitivity and specificity.

Donors were ostensibly healthy at sampling, although undocumented immune exposures were probable. Germline CDR1 and CDR2: LNHDA and SQIVND (reference sequence). The CDR3 sequence is 19 residues long. With 4 bases removed from V and 0 bases from J, the gap between germline ends came to 22 bases. Sequencing was performed on PBMCs. The rearrangement links TRBV19 to TRBJ1-5, with D perhaps TRBD1 (6 bases). The receptor's source is a man aged 35-49 years in good health and CMV-seropositive. CDR3 residues: CASSSDRPNVGFSNQPQHF. The CDR3 DNA reads TGTGCCAGTAGTAGTGACAGGCCGAACGTAGGTTTTAGCAATCAGCCCCAGCATTTT.